This passage covers 26 T cell receptor beta chains from one sample sequenced in a study of high-grade serous ovarian cancer treatment subgroups. The assay was immunoSEQ multiplex PCR, and TCRdb's table has in-frame clones only and misses some. This sample has nearly 15,000 clones, with approximately 87% found just once. The tumor samples were collected prior to definitive surgery or chemotherapy. Sequenced sample: tumor tissue. These receptors were obtained from a human donor with high-grade serous ovarian cancer.

The rearrangement links TRBV28 to TRBJ2-3; possible D gene TRBD1, 6 bases. V was cut by 8 bases and J by 9 bases, with 18 bases left in between. The V gene's germline CDR1 is MDHEN and CDR2 SYDVKM. The CDR3 loop spans 13 amino acids. The CDR3 bases are TGTGCCAGCCACCGGGACATCTTGGCAACGCAGTATTTT. Translation gives CASHRDILATQYF.

The CDR3 sequence is CASREAGGPNSYNEQFF. CDR3 nucleotides: TGTGCCAGCAGAGAAGCGGGGGGGCCCAATTCCTACAATGAGCAGTTCTTC. The chain combines TRBV5-6 with TRBJ2-1, with TRBD2 identical over 10 bases. This CDR3 has 17 amino acids. J lost 1 base, V lost 5 bases, and 9 bases had no gene match. From germline, CDR1 is SGHDT and CDR2 YYEEEE.

This chain uses TRBV5-1 with TRBJ2-7; 9 bases are shared with TRBD2. Unmatched junction bases numbered 3, after V lost 1 base and J lost 7 bases. The CDR3 has 13 residues. Germline V CDR1 and CDR2: SGHRS, YFSETQ. DNA for the CDR3: TGCGCCAGCAGCTTGAGGACTAGCGATGAGCAGTACTTC. Protein sequence: CASSLRTSDEQYF.

The CDR3 DNA is TGTGCCAGCAGCTTAAATCAGGGGGCCGACACCGGGGAGCTGTTTTTT. Translating gives CASSLNQGADTGELFF. The gene calls are TRBV11-1 and TRBJ2-2; the match to TRBD1 covers 8 bases. J lost 3 bases, V lost 2 bases, and 5 bases had no gene match. The length of the CDR3 is 16 residues. The V gene's germline CDR1 is SGHAT and CDR2 FQDESV (reference sequence).

This clone was seen a few times. CDR3 residues: CASSAWKGGSEKLFF. The CDR3 coding sequence is TGTGCCAGCAGCGCCTGGAAGGGTGGCAGTGAAAAACTGTTTTTT. The V and J genes are TRBV9 and TRBJ1-4; D is ambiguous. Per the germline V gene, CDR1 is SGDLS and CDR2 is YYNGEE. V dropped 3 bases and J dropped 7 bases, with 16 bases sitting between them. This CDR3 is built from 15 residues.

The chain has TRBV5-1 and TRBJ1-1, with unresolved D. This CDR3 is 14 amino acids long. Trimming pared 6 bases from V and 1 base from J, leaving 13 bases between. CDR1 and CDR2 from the germline V gene are SGHRS and YFSETQ. The chain's CDR3 is CASTPGSGNTEAFF. The CDR3 nucleotides read TGCGCCAGCACTCCGGGCAGTGGGAACACTGAAGCTTTCTTT.

J is TRBJ2-2 and V is TRBV6-5; 8 bases match TRBD1. The germline CDR1 and CDR2 sequences are MNHEY and SVGAGI. The CDR3 extends over 15 amino acids. J lost 4 bases, V lost 5 bases, and 6 bases had no gene match. CDR3 sequence: CASSLDRASTGELFF. DNA for the CDR3: TGTGCCAGCAGTCTGGACAGGGCGAGCACCGGGGAGCTGTTTTTT.

The chain has TRBV5-1 and TRBJ1-3, with D possibly being TRBD1 (5 bases). The V end lost 3 bases, the J end lost 0 bases, and 10 bases lay between the germline ends. The CDR3 has 15 amino acids. The germline CDR1 and CDR2 sequences are SGHRS and YFSETQ. CDR3 coding DNA: TGCGCCAGCAGCTCCGCCGGGGGCTCTGGAAACACCATATATTTT. Its translation: CASSSAGGSGNTIYF.

This chain uses TRBV28 with TRBJ2-7; TRBD1 matches 12 bases. After removal of 5 bases from V and 5 bases from J, the junction contained 7 bases not matched to a gene. CDR1 is MDHEN, CDR2 SYDVKM, per germline. The CDR3 extends over 15 amino acids. The DNA for the CDR3 is TGTGCCAGCAGTCGCACCGGGACAGGGGGCGACGAGCAGTACTTC. This codes for CASSRTGTGGDEQYF.

The sample holds a few counts of this clone. V and J are TRBV9 and TRBJ1-1; possible D gene TRBD1, 5 bases. The germline V gene has CDR1 SGDLS and CDR2 YYNGEE. CDR3 length equals 13 residues. V dropped 2 bases and J dropped 4 bases, with 9 bases sitting between them. CDR3 amino acids: CASSVRASTEAFF. In DNA, the CDR3 is TGTGCCAGCAGCGTCAGGGCCAGCACTGAAGCTTTCTTT.

This chain connects TRBV6-6 to TRBJ2-7; D is ambiguous. Germline V gene sequence: CDR1 MNHNY, CDR2 SVGAGI (reference sequence). This CDR3 has 14 amino acids. Trimming removed 2 bases at V and 0 bases at J, with 8 bases between. The CDR3 loop reads CASSYEAVSYEQYF. In DNA form, the CDR3 reads TGTGCCAGCAGTTACGAGGCAGTCTCCTACGAGCAGTACTTC.

The chain links TRBV9 to TRBJ1-4; 10 nucleotides align to TRBD1. The CDR3 extends over 14 amino acids. The V gene end was trimmed by 2 bases and the J gene end by 8 bases; junction bases not matched to a gene: 3. Per the germline V gene, CDR1 is SGDLS and CDR2 is YYNGEE. The CDR3 coding sequence is TGTGCCAGCAGCGTGGACAGGGGGGGCGAAAAACTGTTTTTT. Protein sequence: CASSVDRGGEKLFF.

This chain uses TRBV6-6 with TRBJ2-1, with 8 bases matching TRBD1. Germline assignment: CDR1 MNHNY and CDR2 SVGAGI (reference sequence). The CDR3 runs 14 residues. The V segment lost 5 bases and the J segment 0 bases; nucleotides outside the gene matches: 0. CDR3 sequence: CASSDRGSYNEQFF. The CDR3 nucleotides read TGTGCCAGCAGTGACAGGGGCTCCTACAATGAGCAGTTCTTC.

This chain joins TRBV5-1 and TRBJ1-6; 7 nucleotides line up with TRBD1. Losses at the gene ends were 4 bases for V and 6 bases for J; bases not matched to a gene: 4. This CDR3 is 14 amino acids long. CDR1 and CDR2 from the germline V gene are SGHRS and YFSETQ. DNA for the CDR3: TGCGCCAGCAGCGAAAACAGGGGTAATTCACCCCTCCACTTT. Amino acids: CASSENRGNSPLHF.

V gene TRBV6-5 combines with J gene TRBJ2-3; D gene ambiguous. CDR3 length: 11 amino acids. Trimming pared 8 bases from V and 4 bases from J, leaving 7 bases between. Germline CDR1 reads MNHEY; CDR2 reads SVGAGI. CDR3: CASQRSDTQYF. The CDR3 DNA follows: TGTGCCAGCCAAAGGTCAGATACGCAGTATTTT.

The V call is TRBV18, the J call TRBJ2-7, with 7 bases fitting TRBD2. Unmatched junction bases numbered 18, after V lost 1 base and J lost 0 bases. CDR3 length: 20 amino acids. Germline V lookup: CDR1 KGHSH, CDR2 LQKENI. The CDR3 sequence: CASSPRRGSLKGDSSYEQYF. In DNA form, the CDR3 reads TGTGCCAGCTCACCACGGCGCGGGAGTCTCAAAGGGGATAGCTCCTACGAGCAGTACTTC.

J is TRBJ2-7 and V is TRBV5-1; 12 bases are a match to TRBD2. Losses at the gene ends were 0 bases for V and 7 bases for J; bases not matched to a gene: 5. Germline V gene sequence: CDR1 SGHRS, CDR2 YFSETQ. This CDR3 region has 15 residues. As DNA, the CDR3 is TGCGCCAGCAGCTTGGGTTTGGGACTAGCGGGTGAGCAGTACTTC. As protein: CASSLGLGLAGEQYF.

V and J are TRBV2 and TRBJ2-1; tentative D call: TRBD1 (6 bases). The ends were cut back, 8 bases at V and 9 bases at J, with 20 bases in the middle. This CDR3 has 14 amino acids. Germline-derived CDR1 and CDR2 are SNHLY and FYNNEI. CDR3 in amino acids: CASSPGEYGVEQFF. CDR3 bases: TGTGCCAGCTCTCCAGGGGAATATGGGGTTGAGCAGTTCTTC.

The chain has TRBV19 and TRBJ2-1; the D gene is possibly TRBD1 (6 bases). V was pared by 4 bases and J by 8 bases, with 15 bases between. The germline gives CDR1 LNHDA, CDR2 SQIVND (reference sequence). This CDR3 comprises 14 residues. The DNA for the CDR3 is TGTGCCAGTAGTAGAAACAGGGATTTCCATGAGCAGTTCTTC. Translating it yields CASSRNRDFHEQFF.

The chain carries TRBV28 and TRBJ2-7, with D perhaps TRBD1 (6 bases). CDR1 and CDR2 (germline): MDHEN, SYDVKM. The CDR3 extends over 13 amino acids. V was clipped by 3 bases and J by 3 bases, with 9 bases between them. CDR3 in DNA: TGTGCCAGCAGTTTGGGGGCCAACTACGAGCAGTACTTC. It translates to CASSLGANYEQYF.

This sequence joins TRBV28 and TRBJ2-2, with 8 nucleotides matching TRBD2. The CDR3 runs to 13 residues. From germline, CDR1 is MDHEN and CDR2 SYDVKM. V lost 10 bases, J lost 5 bases, and 6 bases stayed unmatched. CDR3 sequence reads: CAIRGGGTGELFF. The CDR3 region has the DNA TGTGCCATCCGGGGGGGCGGTACCGGGGAGCTGTTTTTT.

The chain couples TRBV21-1 to TRBJ2-5; TRBD2, the table's D call, was not compared with the DNA. TRBV21-1 is given as a pseudogene. The CDR3 loop spans 16 amino acids. CDR3 loop: CASSKGTGGGAETQYF. The CDR3 bases are TGTGCCAGCAGCAAAGGTACGGGGGGGGGCGCAGAGACCCAGTACTTC.

This clone has only one observation. This chain connects TRBV7-9 to TRBJ2-1; D remains ambiguous. There are 15 residues in the CDR3. CDR1 is SEHNR and CDR2 is FQNEAQ in the germline V gene (reference sequence). Trimming pared 1 base from V and 5 bases from J, leaving 12 bases between. The CDR3 spells CASSLGESWNNEQFF. The CDR3 region has the DNA TGTGCCAGCAGCTTAGGGGAATCGTGGAACAATGAGCAGTTCTTC.

This clone was counted a few times. The rearrangement uses TRBV2 and TRBJ1-1; 9 bases align to TRBD1. This CDR3 is 11 amino acids long. Germline lookup yields CDR1 SNHLY and CDR2 FYNNEI. V was pared by 6 bases and J by 9 bases, with 2 bases of the junction left unmatched. In DNA form, the CDR3 reads TGTGCCAGCAGACAGGGGGCGAAAGCTTTCTTT. Translating gives CASRQGAKAFF.

In its sample, this clone was seen once. The chain carries TRBV6-5 and TRBJ2-7; the D is unclear. Trimming left V 2 bases short and J 3 bases short, with 8 bases between. The CDR3 is 13 residues long. Germline CDR1 reads MNHEY; CDR2 reads SVGAGI. This CDR3 is CASSYLTGYEQYF. In DNA, the CDR3 is TGTGCCAGCAGTTACCTGACCGGCTACGAGCAGTACTTC.

The CDR3 sequence is CAVGISSGNTIYF. Here the CDR3 DNA reads TGTGCCGTGGGGATAAGCTCTGGAAACACCATATATTTT. This chain uses TRBV19 with TRBJ1-3; D not resolved. V was clipped by 11 bases and J by 0 bases, with 11 bases between them. The CDR3 totals 13 residues. Germline V CDR1 and CDR2: LNHDA, SQIVND (reference sequence).